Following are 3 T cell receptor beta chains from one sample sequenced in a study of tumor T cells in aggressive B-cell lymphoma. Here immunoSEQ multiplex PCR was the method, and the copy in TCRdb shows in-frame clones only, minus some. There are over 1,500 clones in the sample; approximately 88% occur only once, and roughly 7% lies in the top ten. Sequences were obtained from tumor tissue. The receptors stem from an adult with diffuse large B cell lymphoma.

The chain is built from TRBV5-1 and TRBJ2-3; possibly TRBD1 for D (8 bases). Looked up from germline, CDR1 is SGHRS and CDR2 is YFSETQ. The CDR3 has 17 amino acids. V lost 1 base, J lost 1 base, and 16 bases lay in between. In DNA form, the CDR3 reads TGCGCCAGCAGCTTGACTACAGGGGGGGTAGGCACAGATACGCAGTATTTT. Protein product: CASSLTTGGVGTDTQYF.

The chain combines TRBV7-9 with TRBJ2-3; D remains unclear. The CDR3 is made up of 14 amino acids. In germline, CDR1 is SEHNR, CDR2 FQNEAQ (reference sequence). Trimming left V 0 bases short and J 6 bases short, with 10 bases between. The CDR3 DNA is TGTGCCAGCAGCTTAGCGATTCGGGTTGATACGCAGTATTTT. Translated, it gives CASSLAIRVDTQYF.

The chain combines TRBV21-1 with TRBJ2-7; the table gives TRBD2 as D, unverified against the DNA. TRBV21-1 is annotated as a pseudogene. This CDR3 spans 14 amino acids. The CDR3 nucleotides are TGTGCCAGCAGCCGACGGTACCGGGCCTACGAGCAGTACTTC. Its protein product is CASSRRYRAYEQYF.